The 26 T cell receptor beta chains reported below all come from one sample, sequenced in a study of T-cell reconstitution after alpha-beta-depleted transplantation in children. Unique molecular identifiers were incorporated during preparation of the TCRbeta library. TCRdb used MiXCR to reprocess the PCR reads, holding one entry per CDR3 protein. The sample lists around 370,000 distinct CDR3 sequences; 10% to 13% were seen once. The source was PBMCs from the stem cell graft donor, collected from the stem cell graft. The source is a human donor who donated a stem cell graft to a child with acute lymphoblastic leukemia.

This clonotype came up a few times. CDR3 residues: CAISEESYPLGTSGTDTQYF. The CDR3 DNA reads as TGTGCCATCAGTGAGGAGTCCTACCCCCTCGGGACTAGCGGGACAGATACGCAGTATTTT. The rearrangement joins TRBV10-3 to TRBJ2-3, with 12 nucleotides matching TRBD2. J gave up 3 bases and V 2 bases, and 15 bases lay outside the gene matches. CDR3 length: 20 residues. Germline-derived CDR1 and CDR2 are ENHRY and SYGVKD.

V gene TRBV6-5 combines with J gene TRBJ2-7, with D unclear. Germline V gene sequence: CDR1 MNHEY, CDR2 SVGAGI. V gave up 2 bases and J gave up 3 bases, with 11 bases separating them. The CDR3 extends over 14 amino acids. CDR3: CASSYGRLVYEQYF. DNA for the CDR3: TGTGCCAGCAGTTACGGACGGCTAGTCTACGAGCAGTACTTC.

This clonotype has at least ten counts. This chain uses TRBV9 with TRBJ1-2, with D possibly TRBD1 on 6 matching bases. V lost 0 bases, J lost 1 base, and 16 bases lay in between. Germline lookup yields CDR1 SGDLS and CDR2 YYNGEE. This CDR3 is 17 amino acids long. For the CDR3, the DNA is TGTGCCAGCAGCGTAGGTCGGGACAAGATCAATAACTATGGCTACACCTTC. Its translation: CASSVGRDKINNYGYTF.

The rearrangement uses TRBV4-1 and TRBJ1-2; a weak D match, TRBD1 (5 bases). Per germline, CDR1 MGHRA and CDR2 YSYEKL. V dropped 0 bases and J dropped 4 bases, with 12 bases sitting between them. The CDR3 loop spans 15 amino acids. The CDR3 reads CASSQDAGLIYGYTF. The CDR3, as DNA: TGCGCCAGCAGCCAAGATGCGGGACTCATCTATGGCTACACCTTC.

The chain employs TRBV20-1 and TRBJ2-7; possible D gene TRBD1, 5 bases. The length of the CDR3 is 14 residues. Germline CDR1 DFQATT, CDR2 SNEGSKA (reference sequence). Deletions cut 0 bases from V and 2 bases from J, with 11 bases between. The CDR3 protein is CSARDGRAAYEQYF. CDR3 DNA: TGCAGTGCTAGAGACGGCAGGGCAGCCTACGAGCAGTACTTC.

V usage is TRBV6-2 or TRBV6-3 and J usage is TRBJ2-7; TRBD2 agrees at 10 bases. This CDR3 has 15 residues. With V trimmed by 6 bases and J by 0 bases, 5 bases remained unmatched. Germline loops: CDR1 MNHEY, CDR2 SVGEGT. CDR3 sequence reads: CASSRLAGLSYEQYF. CDR3 coding DNA: TGTGCCAGCAGCAGACTAGCGGGCCTCTCCTACGAGCAGTACTTC.

This clonotype came up a few times. The gene calls are TRBV11-1 and TRBJ2-5, with 11 bases identical to TRBD2. The ends lost 7 bases at V and 1 base at J; junction bases unmatched: 17. This CDR3 has 19 amino acids. Germline V gene sequence: CDR1 SGHAT, CDR2 FQDESV (reference sequence). The CDR3: CASNFNGLAGNSGQETQYF. DNA for the CDR3: TGTGCCAGCAACTTCAATGGACTAGCGGGTAACTCGGGCCAAGAGACCCAGTACTTC.

This clonotype was found a few times. CDR3 in amino acids: CAIASGRSTDTQYF. DNA for the CDR3: TGTGCCATCGCTAGCGGGAGGAGCACAGATACGCAGTATTTT. This chain links TRBV10-3 with TRBJ2-3; 11 positions match TRBD2. With 8 bases clipped from V and 0 bases from J, the junction kept 1 base outside the gene matches. CDR3 size: 14 residues. Germline V gene lookup returns CDR1 ENHRY and CDR2 SYGVKD.

This clonotype was seen repeatedly, ten times or more. V is TRBV7-8 and J is TRBJ2-7; D may be TRBD1 (6 bases). Trimming pared 3 bases from V and 3 bases from J, leaving 15 bases between. The germline V gene has CDR1 SGHVS and CDR2 FQNEAQ. There are 15 residues in the CDR3. CDR3 amino acids: CASSFRTAPDYEQYF. In nucleotides, the CDR3 is TGTGCCAGCAGCTTTCGGACAGCACCAGACTACGAGCAGTACTTC.

This clonotype has more than one count but fewer than ten. V gene TRBV11-1 combines with J gene TRBJ1-1; 11 nucleotides align to TRBD1. The V segment lost 5 bases and the J segment 4 bases; nucleotides outside the gene matches: 6. The CDR3 runs 15 residues. Looked up from germline, CDR1 is SGHAT and CDR2 is FQDESV (reference sequence). The chain's CDR3 is CASSTGTGGFTEAFF. The CDR3 DNA reads as TGTGCCAGCAGCACCGGGACAGGGGGTTTCACTGAAGCTTTCTTT.

J is TRBJ2-3 and V is TRBV4-3; 7 positions match TRBD2. Looked up from germline, CDR1 is LGHNA and CDR2 is YSLEER. The length of the CDR3 is 17 residues. The trim removed 1 base at V and 2 bases at J, leaving 9 bases unmatched. The DNA of the CDR3 is TGCGCCAGCAGCCAAGTTCGGATTAGCGGGTACACAGATACGCAGTATTTT. Encoded protein: CASSQVRISGYTDTQYF.

In its sample, this clonotype was seen a few times. V gene TRBV20-1 combines with J gene TRBJ2-3, with 9 bases matching TRBD2. J gave up 4 bases and V 5 bases, and 10 bases lay outside the gene matches. Germline V CDR1 and CDR2: DFQATT, SNEGSKA (reference sequence). The CDR3 is 15 amino acids. CDR3 amino acids: CSASISGRSADTQYF. DNA for the CDR3: TGCAGTGCTTCGATTAGCGGGAGAAGTGCAGATACGCAGTATTTT.

The chain joins TRBV28 to TRBJ2-5; the match to TRBD2 covers 12 bases. This CDR3 is built from 15 residues. The trim removed 8 bases at V and 5 bases at J, leaving 9 bases unmatched. Germline V gene data show CDR1 as MDHEN and CDR2 as SYDVKM. The CDR3 sequence is CASSSLAGGSETQYF. CDR3 coding DNA: TGTGCCAGCTCTTCACTAGCGGGAGGATCGGAGACCCAGTACTTC. The whole variable domain, filled in from reference TRBV28 and TRBJ2-5, reads DVKVTQSSRYLVKRTGEKVFLECVQDMDHENMFWYRQDPGLGLRLIYFSYDVKMKEKGDIPEGYSVSREKKERFSLILESASTNQTSMYLCASSSLAGGSETQYFGPGTRLLVL.

This chain uses TRBV3-1 with TRBJ1-1; 8 bases line up with TRBD1. The length of the CDR3 is 15 residues. With 3 bases clipped from V and 4 bases from J, the junction kept 7 bases outside the gene matches. Germline lookup yields CDR1 LGHDT and CDR2 YNNKEL (reference sequence). The CDR3 coding sequence is TGTGCCAGCAGCCAGACAGGGGTCGAGGGCACTGAAGCTTTCTTT. Residues: CASSQTGVEGTEAFF.

The V gene is TRBV11-2, the J gene TRBJ2-3; 9 nucleotides agree with TRBD1. Germline V gene sequence: CDR1 SGHAT, CDR2 FQNNGV. CDR3 length equals 14 residues. Trimming took 5 bases from V and 4 from J; bases not matched to a gene: 4. CDR3 region: CASSRTGGADTQYF. The CDR3 nucleotides are TGTGCCAGCAGCCGCACAGGGGGCGCAGATACGCAGTATTTT.

This clonotype occurred a few times. This chain connects TRBV20-1 to TRBJ2-7; D is perhaps TRBD1 or TRBD2 (5 bases each). Germline-derived CDR1 and CDR2 are DFQATT and SNEGSKA (reference sequence). The CDR3 is 13 amino acids. Trimming took off 3 bases at V and 3 bases at J, with 12 bases between the two ends. CDR3 nucleotides: TGCAGTGCTAGTTATCCGGGGCTCTACGAGCAGTACTTC. Protein sequence: CSASYPGLYEQYF.

This clonotype showed up just a few times. The chain employs TRBV20-1 and TRBJ2-3; 10 bases line up with TRBD2. CDR1 is DFQATT and CDR2 is SNEGSKA in the germline V gene (reference sequence). The V and J ends lost 2 bases and 5 bases, in that order; junction bases with no gene match: 7. The length of the CDR3 is 15 residues. The CDR3, as DNA: TGCAGTGCTAGACCGCTAGCGGGAGATCAAGATACGCAGTATTTT. This codes for CSARPLAGDQDTQYF.

This clonotype came up a few times. The chain links TRBV6-2 or TRBV6-3 to TRBJ2-2; 9 bases fit TRBD2. The V segment lost 2 bases and the J segment 5 bases; nucleotides outside the gene matches: 6. The germline CDR1 and CDR2 sequences are MNHEY and SVGEGT. The CDR3 is 16 amino acids. The CDR3 nucleotides are TGTGCCAGCAGTTACGTAGCGGGAGAAGGAACCGGGGAGCTGTTTTTT. It is translated as CASSYVAGEGTGELFF.

This clonotype was counted a few times. V and J are TRBV5-1 and TRBJ2-3; D call uncertain. This CDR3 is 16 amino acids long. Germline CDR1 reads SGHRS; CDR2 reads YFSETQ. The V and J ends lost 0 bases and 2 bases respectively, with 13 bases between them. Here the CDR3 reads CASSLARVLITDTQYF. CDR3 bases: TGCGCCAGCAGCTTGGCACGTGTCCTAATCACAGATACGCAGTATTTT.

The gene calls are TRBV5-1 and TRBJ2-1; 10 nucleotides match TRBD2. V shed 1 base, J shed 12 bases, and the junction held 13 bases outside the gene matches. Germline CDR1 reads SGHRS; CDR2 reads YFSETQ. The CDR3 sequence is 16 residues long. The CDR3 is CASSLRGPAGGRWQFF. The CDR3 DNA is TGCGCCAGCAGCTTGCGGGGGCCAGCGGGAGGGCGATGGCAGTTCTTC.

This clonotype was counted a few times. CDR3 coding DNA: TGCAGCGCCGCAGGGAGCTACGAGCAGTACTTC. This gives the protein CSAAGSYEQYF. The chain carries TRBV29-1 and TRBJ2-7; D could derive from TRBD1 or TRBD2 (5 bases each). V was cut by 7 bases and J by 3 bases, with 10 bases left in between. The CDR3 runs 11 residues. From germline, CDR1 is SQVTM and CDR2 ANQGSEA.

This clonotype was observed at least ten times. The chain recombines TRBV4-1 with TRBJ2-1, with 8 bases identical to TRBD1. The CDR3 contains 13 residues. From germline, CDR1 is MGHRA and CDR2 YSYEKL. V gave up 4 bases and J gave up 6 bases; unmatched junction bases: 2. CDR3 bases: TGCGCCAGCAGCCGTACAGGGGGCAATGAGCAGTTCTTC. The encoded protein is CASSRTGGNEQFF.

The table lists this clonotype with many counts. CDR3 amino acids: CATSGVSGSSYNEQFF. DNA for the CDR3: TGTGCCACCAGTGGGGTTAGCGGGAGCTCCTACAATGAGCAGTTCTTC. The genes are TRBV24-1 and TRBJ2-1; 9 bases agree with TRBD2. Germline V gives CDR1 KGHDR, CDR2 SFDVKD. The CDR3 spans 16 residues. V lost 5 bases and J lost 0; bases outside the gene matches: 4.

This clonotype was picked up many times. The chain has TRBV12-3 or TRBV12-4 and TRBJ1-2, with D perhaps TRBD1 (6 bases). This CDR3 spans 14 amino acids. Trimming pared 6 bases from V and 2 bases from J, leaving 13 bases between. The CDR3 region is CASRPQGANYGYTF. The CDR3 DNA is TGTGCCAGCAGACCACAGGGAGCCAACTATGGCTACACCTTC.

As concerns this clonotype: A read error may be the cause here, since a much bigger clone is one base away. The V call is TRBV11-2, the J call TRBJ2-1, with D unresolved. The germline V gene has CDR1 SGHAT and CDR2 FQNNGV. The CDR3 consists of 11 residues. The CDR3 bases are TGTGCCAGCAGCAATCACAATGAGCATTTCTTC. Translated, it gives CASSNHNEHFF.

This clonotype was observed at least ten times. The chain joins TRBV4-1 to TRBJ2-1; unclear D gene. Germline V gene sequence: CDR1 MGHRA, CDR2 YSYEKL. Trimming pared 1 base from V and 4 bases from J, leaving 17 bases between. The CDR3 is 17 amino acids. DNA of the CDR3: TGCGCCAGCAGCCAAGGTCACGTCCAGGAAGGGTACAATGAGCAGTTCTTC. Its translation: CASSQGHVQEGYNEQFF.